A selection of T cell receptor beta chains follows, all from one sample in a study of early T cells in non-severe SARS-CoV-2 infection. From the 5' RACE reads, TCRdb called clonotypes with MiXCR, one entry per CDR3 protein. The data show around 30,000 distinct CDR3 sequences, about 5% seen once. The sequenced sample was whole blood. The receptors shown here come from an adult who was a healthcare worker with PCR-confirmed SARS-CoV-2 infection or an uninfected control (not recorded which). CDR3s include the opening cysteine and the closing phenylalanine or tryptophan. A D gene is named only where the DNA matches it firmly.

v_call: TRBV20-1; d_call: NA; cdr3_aa: CSTTRGIRGNQPQHF
v_call: TRBV4-3; d_call: NA; cdr3_aa: CASSRVTSTNTGELFF
v_call: TRBV7-6; d_call: NA; cdr3_aa: CASSLAVGGNVNNEQFF
v_call: TRBV7-9; d_call: TRBD2; cdr3_aa: CASSLMGLAGDQQFF
v_call: TRBV7-9; d_call: TRBD1; cdr3_aa: CASSSGTAYSPLHF
v_call: TRBV18; d_call: TRBD2; cdr3_aa: CASSPRLVAGFTDTQYF
v_call: TRBV18; d_call: NA; cdr3_aa: CASSPTPGGDYGYTF
v_call: TRBV6-5; d_call: NA; cdr3_aa: CASTNGVLEKLFF
v_call: TRBV11-2; d_call: NA; cdr3_aa: CASSLRSLPNYGYTF
v_call: TRBV4-1; d_call: NA; cdr3_aa: CASRGYGYTF
v_call: TRBV7-2; d_call: TRBD2; cdr3_aa: CASSPGLASYEQYF
v_call: TRBV21-1; d_call: NA; cdr3_aa: CASGILGREYGETQYF
v_call: TRBV18; d_call: TRBD1; cdr3_aa: CASSPRYRQGGGTYEQYF
v_call: TRBV2; d_call: NA; cdr3_aa: CASSEAVRGSKQYF
v_call: TRBV5-5; d_call: NA; cdr3_aa: CASSPGDLSPDTQYF
v_call: TRBV20-1; d_call: NA; cdr3_aa: CSARTGRDSPLHF
v_call: TRBV5-1; d_call: NA; cdr3_aa: CASSLDGTYEQYF
v_call: TRBV20-1; d_call: NA; cdr3_aa: CSAGGKGNQPQHF
v_call: TRBV27; d_call: NA; cdr3_aa: CASSPRRDAGDTQYF
v_call: TRBV20-1; d_call: NA; cdr3_aa: CSAPKATELNTEAFF
v_call: TRBV10-3; d_call: NA; cdr3_aa: CAISGSGAADTQYF
v_call: TRBV10-3; d_call: TRBD1; cdr3_aa: CAISGKRQGEGTDTQYF
v_call: TRBV29-1; d_call: NA; cdr3_aa: CSVGDWSYNEQFF
v_call: TRBV20-1; d_call: NA; cdr3_aa: CSSAHPGKSEAFF
v_call: TRBV15; d_call: NA; cdr3_aa: CATSRSSYGNQPQHF
v_call: TRBV5-1; d_call: TRBD2; cdr3_aa: CASSLMTSGRTTDTQYF
v_call: TRBV5-4; d_call: NA; cdr3_aa: CASSSDTYYEQYF
v_call: TRBV6-2/TRBV6-3; d_call: NA; cdr3_aa: CASLKGEGTERAKNIQYF
v_call: TRBV27; d_call: TRBD2; cdr3_aa: CASGKRLAGLIGELFF
v_call: TRBV20-1; d_call: NA; cdr3_aa: CSATRDSGYEQYF
v_call: TRBV5-1; d_call: NA; cdr3_aa: CASSLTTGTPAYEQYF
v_call: TRBV3-1; d_call: TRBD2; cdr3_aa: CASSHYGTSGWQETQYF
v_call: TRBV4-2; d_call: NA; cdr3_aa: CASSQVGGTSGEQYF
v_call: TRBV29-1; d_call: TRBD2; cdr3_aa: CSVGGTSGYFTEQFF
v_call: TRBV6-6; d_call: TRBD2; cdr3_aa: CASSYSTGRGNEQFF
v_call: TRBV10-2; d_call: TRBD2; cdr3_aa: CASSELAGGPGEQFF
v_call: TRBV28; d_call: NA; cdr3_aa: CASSLGGVSSGANVLTF
v_call: TRBV6-5; d_call: NA; cdr3_aa: CASSSLNYEQYF
v_call: TRBV12-3/TRBV12-4; d_call: TRBD2; cdr3_aa: CASTYRLGLATDTQYF
v_call: TRBV11-2; d_call: NA; cdr3_aa: CASSLSEGGGDTQYF
v_call: TRBV20-1; d_call: NA; cdr3_aa: CSVPGNTIYF
v_call: TRBV6-5; d_call: NA; cdr3_aa: CASRGLHGGEETQYF
v_call: TRBV18; d_call: TRBD1; cdr3_aa: CASGQGHTEAFF
v_call: TRBV7-2; d_call: NA; cdr3_aa: CASSLVGQTNTEAFF
v_call: TRBV5-4; d_call: NA; cdr3_aa: CASSSYEADANYGYTF
v_call: TRBV5-1; d_call: TRBD1; cdr3_aa: CASSSSGTGYSEQYF
v_call: TRBV30; d_call: NA; cdr3_aa: CAWSAWVTEAFF
v_call: TRBV6-6; d_call: TRBD2; cdr3_aa: CASSSSGSGSYEQYF
v_call: TRBV2; d_call: NA; cdr3_aa: CASGTVGNEQFF
v_call: TRBV27; d_call: NA; cdr3_aa: CASRLGGNKNIQYF
v_call: TRBV7-2; d_call: NA; cdr3_aa: CASSLSPAVGKEKLFF
v_call: TRBV18; d_call: NA; cdr3_aa: CASSPTGPTPLNIQYF
v_call: TRBV11-2; d_call: TRBD1; cdr3_aa: CASSLGDRDRETQYF
v_call: TRBV20-1; d_call: NA; cdr3_aa: CSAIGNGDSPLHF
v_call: TRBV19; d_call: TRBD2; cdr3_aa: CASSPRLAGVLFF
v_call: TRBV4-1; d_call: NA; cdr3_aa: CASSPALGGTTDTQYF
v_call: TRBV29-1; d_call: NA; cdr3_aa: CSVEYRGANEKLFF
v_call: TRBV15; d_call: NA; cdr3_aa: CATSRDYSNQPQHF
v_call: TRBV7-2; d_call: NA; cdr3_aa: CASSTQGRETQYF
v_call: TRBV4-3; d_call: TRBD2; cdr3_aa: CASSQGPGGNLYEQYF